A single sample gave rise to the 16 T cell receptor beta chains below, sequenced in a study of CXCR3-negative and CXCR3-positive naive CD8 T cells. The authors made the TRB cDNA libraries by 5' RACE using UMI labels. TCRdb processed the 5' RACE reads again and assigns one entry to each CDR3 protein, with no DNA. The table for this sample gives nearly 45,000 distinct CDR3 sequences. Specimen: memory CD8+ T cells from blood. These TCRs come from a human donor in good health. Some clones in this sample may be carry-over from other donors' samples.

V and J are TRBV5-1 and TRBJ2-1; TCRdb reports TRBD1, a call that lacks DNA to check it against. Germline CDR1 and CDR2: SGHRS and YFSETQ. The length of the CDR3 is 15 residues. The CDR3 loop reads CASSLGTGGNNEQFF.

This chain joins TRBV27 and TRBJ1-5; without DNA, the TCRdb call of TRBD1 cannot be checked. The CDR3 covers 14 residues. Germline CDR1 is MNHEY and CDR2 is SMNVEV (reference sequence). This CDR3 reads CASSPTGANGPQHF.

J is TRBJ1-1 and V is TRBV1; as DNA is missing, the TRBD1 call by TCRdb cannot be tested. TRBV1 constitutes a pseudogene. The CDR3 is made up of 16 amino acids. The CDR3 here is CTNSPRTGGNGDKAFF.

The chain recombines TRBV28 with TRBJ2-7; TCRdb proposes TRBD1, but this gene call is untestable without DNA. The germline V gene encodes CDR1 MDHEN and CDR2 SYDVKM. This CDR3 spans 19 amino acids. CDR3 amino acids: CASRHNKPGVFAFAYEQYF.

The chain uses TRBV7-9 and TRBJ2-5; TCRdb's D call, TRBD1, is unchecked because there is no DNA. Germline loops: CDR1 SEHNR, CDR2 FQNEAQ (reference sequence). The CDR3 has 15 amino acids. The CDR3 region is CASSFPRDRQETQYF. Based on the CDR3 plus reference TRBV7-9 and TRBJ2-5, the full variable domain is DTGVSQNPRHKITKRGQNVTFRCDPISEHNRLYWYRQTLGQGPEFLTYFQNEAQLEKSRLLSDRFSAERPKGSFSTLEIQRTEQGDSAMYLCASSFPRDRQETQYFGPGTRLLVL.

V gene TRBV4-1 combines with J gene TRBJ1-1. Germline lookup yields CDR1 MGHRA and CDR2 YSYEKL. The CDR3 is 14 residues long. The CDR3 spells CASSQEGRNTEAFF.

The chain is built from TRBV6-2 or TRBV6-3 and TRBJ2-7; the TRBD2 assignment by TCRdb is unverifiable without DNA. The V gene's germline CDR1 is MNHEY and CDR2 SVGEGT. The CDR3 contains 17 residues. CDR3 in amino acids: CASSYSRAASGLYEQYF.

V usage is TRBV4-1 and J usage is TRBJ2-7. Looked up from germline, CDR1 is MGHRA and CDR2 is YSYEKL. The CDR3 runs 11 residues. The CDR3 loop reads CASSQDYEQYF.

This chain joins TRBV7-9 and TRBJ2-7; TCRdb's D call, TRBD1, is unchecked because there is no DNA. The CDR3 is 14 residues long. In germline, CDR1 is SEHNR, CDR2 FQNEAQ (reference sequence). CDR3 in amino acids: CASSLQQGAYEQYF.

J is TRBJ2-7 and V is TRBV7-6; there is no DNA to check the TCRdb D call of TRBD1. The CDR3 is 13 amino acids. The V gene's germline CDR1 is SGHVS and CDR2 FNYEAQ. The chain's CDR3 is CASSLGGGYEQYF. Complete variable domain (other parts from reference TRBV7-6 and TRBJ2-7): GAGVSQSPRYKVTKRGQDVALRCDPISGHVSLYWYRQALGQGPEFLTYFNYEAQQDKSGLPNDRFSAERPEGSISTLTIQRTEQRDSAMYRCASSLGGGYEQYFGPGTRLTVT.

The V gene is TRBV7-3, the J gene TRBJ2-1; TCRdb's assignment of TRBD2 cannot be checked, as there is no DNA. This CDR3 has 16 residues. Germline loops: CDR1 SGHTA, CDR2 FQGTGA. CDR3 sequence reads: CASSLYQRELNNEQFF.

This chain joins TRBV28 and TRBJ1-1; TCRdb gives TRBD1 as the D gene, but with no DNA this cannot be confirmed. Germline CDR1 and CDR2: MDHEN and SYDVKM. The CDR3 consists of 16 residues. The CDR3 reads CASSSPGLAWGTEAFF.

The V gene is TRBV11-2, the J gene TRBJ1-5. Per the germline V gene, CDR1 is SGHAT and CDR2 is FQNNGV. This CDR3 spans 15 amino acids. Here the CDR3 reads CASSLDRGSHQPQHF.

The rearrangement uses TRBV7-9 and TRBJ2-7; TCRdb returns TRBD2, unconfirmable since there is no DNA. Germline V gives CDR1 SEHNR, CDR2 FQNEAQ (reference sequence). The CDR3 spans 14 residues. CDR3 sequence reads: CASSLVPSGYEQYF.

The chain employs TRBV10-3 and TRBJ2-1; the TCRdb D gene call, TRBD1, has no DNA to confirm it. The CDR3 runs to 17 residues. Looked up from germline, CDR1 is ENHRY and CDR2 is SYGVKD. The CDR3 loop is CAISPRQGASSHNEQFF.

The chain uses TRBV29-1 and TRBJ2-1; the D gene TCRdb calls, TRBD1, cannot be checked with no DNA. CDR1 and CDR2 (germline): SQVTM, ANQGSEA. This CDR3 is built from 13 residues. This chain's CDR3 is CSVQGSLMDEQFF.